The T cell receptor beta chain under discussion was sequenced for a study of T cell responses to AZD1222 COVID-19 vaccine. General observations from the study: Within unmutated variant regions lay the reported targets of nearly half of spike-specific TCRs. Spike-wide coverage was observed for vaccine-associated CD4 TCRs, with dominant responses at 160-218 and 743-854. Seropositive at baseline were only five or six AZD1222 recipients.

CDR3 length equals 14 residues. V lost 0 bases and J lost 4; bases outside the gene matches: 3. Germline CDR1 is LGHNT and CDR2 is FRNRAP. TCRdb's table, derived via immunoSEQ multiplex PCR, lists solely in-frame clones and lacks some. The data hold about 140,000 clones, with 89% observed a single time. Note on this clone: Its antigen is currently unknown.

The TCR sequence derives from an adult in good health. This chain uses TRBV12-5 with TRBJ2-7; 7 bases match TRBD1. Sequencing used peripheral blood, obtained on day 0 of AZD1222 vaccination. The CDR3, as DNA: TGTGCTAGTGGTTTGGTAACAGGGGATTACGAGCAGTACTTC. Its translation: CASGLVTGDYEQYF.